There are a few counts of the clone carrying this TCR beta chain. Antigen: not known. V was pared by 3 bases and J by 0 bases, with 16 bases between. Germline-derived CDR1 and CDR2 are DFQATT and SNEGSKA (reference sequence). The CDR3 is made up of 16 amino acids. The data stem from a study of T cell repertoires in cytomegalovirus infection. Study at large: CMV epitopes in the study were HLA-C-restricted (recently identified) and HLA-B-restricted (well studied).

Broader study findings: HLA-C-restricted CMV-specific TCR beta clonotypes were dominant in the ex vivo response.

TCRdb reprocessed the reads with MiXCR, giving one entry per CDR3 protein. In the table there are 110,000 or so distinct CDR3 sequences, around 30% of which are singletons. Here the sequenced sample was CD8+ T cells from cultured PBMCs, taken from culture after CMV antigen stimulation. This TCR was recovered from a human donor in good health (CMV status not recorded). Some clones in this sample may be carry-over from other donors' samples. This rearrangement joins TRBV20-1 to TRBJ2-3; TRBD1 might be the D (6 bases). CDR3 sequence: CSASSGTSASTDTQYF. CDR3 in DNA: TGCAGTGCTAGCTCCGGGACATCGGCTAGCACAGATACGCAGTATTTT.